This T cell receptor beta chain appears in the sequencing data of a study of identical twins (dated by TCRdb to 2016 to 2017). Regarding the research as a whole: The study deep-sequenced TCR alpha and beta repertoires from monozygotic twins, unrelated adults of various ages and cord blood to test whether fetal clonotypes persist. To rule out contamination, replicate twin experiments were performed at different times with different library preparation protocols. Here is what the overall study found, with its caveats: Compared with coincidental sharing between unrelated individuals, out-of-frame TCR alpha sequences shared between twins had an excess of sequences with low generation probability. Abundant cord blood beta clonotypes had fewer insertions, young adult naive repertoires showed a similar but weaker trend, and memory repertoires showed no such trend. In monozygotic twins, out-of-frame TCR alpha sharing was systematically underestimated by recombination models, although the models agreed with sharing between unrelated individuals. The excess sharing between twins in beta out-of-frame sequences was weaker because fewer shared sequences reduced the signal-to-noise ratio. Conclusions relied on cross-sectional statistical analysis, since the same donors could not be followed over many years. Zero-insertion analyses could be partly confounded by invariant T cells such as MAIT and iNKT, although diverse VJ usage argued against such confounding for most clonotypes.

There are a few counts of this clonotype. Its specific antigen is unknown. No base qualities exist here, and no much larger clone lies one base off it. The CDR3 covers 17 residues, taking in both the cysteine and the phenylalanine. This entry keeps only the CDR3 DNA: 51 bases, framed from base 1. CDR1 SGHTA and CDR2 FQGNSA were looked up in the germline V gene. V ends up 0 bases short and J 2 bases short, with an unmatched junction base count of 1. Library creation used 5' RACE. The run used an Illumina HiSeq 2000. A universal primer binding site was added through template switching, and the final cDNA carried a unique molecular identifier so that TCR cDNA molecules could be counted accurately. Specific primers in the conserved constant-segment region were used to synthesize first-strand cDNA for the TCR alpha and beta chains. Each cDNA library was double barcoded, with a SMART-Mk sample barcode plus Illumina barcodes, to control for contamination. Two successive PCR steps introduced TruSeq adapter sequences along with Illumina sample barcodes. TCR alpha and beta cDNA libraries were sequenced on the Illumina HiSeq platform with custom primers. On the authors' methods: MiGEC was used to process raw reads and extract unique molecular identifiers, and MiXCR was used to find CDR3 positions. For each individual, recombination models were inferred using an EM algorithm with the repgenHMM and IGoR tools. The analysis of shared clonotypes was done with the tcR package in R, with sharing normalized by the product of cloneset sizes. Out-of-frame nonproductive sequences were analyzed to study raw recombination free of thymic and clonal selection effects. The public reads were reprocessed in TCRdb via fastp at Q25 and MiXCR, keeping in-frame beta chains. CDR3 protein duplicates are merged, each entry listing the most common genes and DNA. These V and J calls are TCRdb output, not the study's own analysis. The sample table lists about 520,000 distinct CDR3 sequences, about 20% of them with a count of one. The ten largest clones represent roughly 0.9% of the sample.

Every donor was a healthy Caucasian. The twin cohort consisted of three pairs of female monozygotic twins, all aged roughly 18 to 30 years. CD4+ and CD8+ T cell populations were isolated with positive isolation kits from Invitrogen. This same sample was also taken into another study, of T cells expressing NK-cell markers. The second publication reports: Three sorted T-cell subsets (CD3+CD56+NKG2C+, CD3+CD56+NKG2C- and CD3+CD56-NKG2C+) from several donors had their TCR beta-chain repertoires profiled. Seven of the eight sequenced donors were HCMV-seropositive and one was HCMV-seronegative. In several experiments an anti-gammadeltaTCR antibody was added to restrict sorting to alphabetaTCR-expressing T cells. In a handful of donors, the dominant CD3+CD56+NKG2C+ clonotypes were found to rank among the top 10 CD8+ clonotypes and to make up about 1.0-7.0% of CD8+ T cells. Those dominant clonotypes were again the most abundant among CD3+CD56-NKG2C+ cells in a handful of donors, at about 28.3-65%. It remained unclear whether the expanded NKG2C-expressing T cell clones were specific for HCMV antigens. The eight sequenced donors were randomly selected healthy volunteers, three men and five women. HCMV serostatus was determined by detecting HCMV-specific IgG in serum with a commercial ELISA kit. MIGEC was used to demultiplex reads and group the reads by UMI, and MiTCR was used to assemble and quantify clonotypes. To exclude erroneous sequences, any TCR cDNA sequence not supported by at least two reads was discarded. Downstream repertoire analysis used the tcR package, and clonotypes were matched across fractions by CDR3 nucleotide sequence plus V segment. VDJmatch was used to annotate antigen specificity against VDJdb, with one amino acid substitution in CDR3 permitted.

The chain was built from TRBV7-2 and TRBJ2-7; 16 bases in the junction line up with TRBD2. This TCR was recovered from a woman aged 18-29 years in good health. What was sequenced was CD4+ T cells sorted from blood. This receptor carries the CDR3 CASSLAGTSGRAYEQYF. The nucleotide sequence is given as TGTGCCAGCAGCTTAGCAGGGACTAGCGGGAGGGCCTACGAGCAGTACTTC.